The TCR beta chain described here comes from a study of T cells in Graves' hyperthyroidism and ophthalmopathy. Using RNA transcripts as the source, TCR beta CDR3 regions were amplified. With the HTBI primer set, the TCR CDR3 went through a first round of RT-PCR. TCRdb reprocessed the multiplex PCR reads with MiXCR, giving one entry per CDR3 protein. The data hold about 350,000 distinct CDR3 sequences, with about 15% observed a single time. V lost 1 base and J lost 0, with 19 bases in between. This CDR3 spans 18 amino acids. Germline CDR1 is GTSNPN and CDR2 is SVGIG (reference sequence). Sequencing input: blood. The rearrangement links TRBV30 to TRBJ1-3, with a tentative D call TRBD1 (6 bases). The clonotype was recovered from a woman in her twenties or thirties with Graves' hyperthyroidism. The CDR3 loop reads CAWSGAKGGEFSGNTIYF. Here the CDR3 DNA reads TGTGCCTGGAGTGGTGCAAAGGGGGGAGAATTCTCTGGAAACACCATATATTTT.